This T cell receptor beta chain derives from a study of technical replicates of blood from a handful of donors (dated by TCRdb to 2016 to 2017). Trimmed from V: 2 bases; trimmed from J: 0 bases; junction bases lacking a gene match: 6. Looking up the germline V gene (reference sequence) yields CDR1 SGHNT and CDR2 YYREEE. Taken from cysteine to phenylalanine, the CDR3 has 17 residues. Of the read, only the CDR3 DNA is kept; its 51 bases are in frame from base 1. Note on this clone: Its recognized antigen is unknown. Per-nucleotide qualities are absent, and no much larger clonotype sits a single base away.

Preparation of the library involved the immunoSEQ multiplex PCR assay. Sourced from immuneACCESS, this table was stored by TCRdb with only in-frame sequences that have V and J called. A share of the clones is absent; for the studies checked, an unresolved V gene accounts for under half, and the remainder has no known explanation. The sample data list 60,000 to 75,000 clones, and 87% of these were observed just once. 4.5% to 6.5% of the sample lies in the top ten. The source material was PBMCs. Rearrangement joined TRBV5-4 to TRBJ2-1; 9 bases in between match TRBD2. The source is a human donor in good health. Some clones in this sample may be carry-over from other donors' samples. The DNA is TGTGCCAGCAGCTTCGGCGGGGGGGTACTCTCCTACAATGAGCAGTTCTTC. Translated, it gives CASSFGGGVLSYNEQFF.